What follows describes a single TCR beta chain. This entry is derived from a study of blood T cell repertoires in COVID-19. Across the whole study: Samples taken during acute and convalescent COVID-19 were collected in the United States, Italy and Spain. Sources were T cells, B-cell-depleted T cells, or PBMCs; the material itself was cDNA or gDNA.

Authors' analysis steps: Amplification with reference gene primers provided the estimates of nucleated cell counts. Clones were sequenced by immunoSEQ multiplex PCR, and TCRdb holds only the in-frame ones, with some missing. From that table come the V and J calls and clone size; the DNA was used to work out D and trimming. The table lists under 80,000 clones, 76% of them singletons. The V gene lost 9 bases and the J gene lost 5 bases, with 15 bases spanning the gap. From germline, CDR1 is SGHNT and CDR2 YYREEE (reference sequence). The CDR3 is made up of 12 amino acids. The Seattle patients, enrolled during active infection, were followed longitudinally.

The sample was peripheral blood. The receptor was isolated from a man aged 55 to 70 with COVID-19, enrolled during active disease. V and J are TRBV5-4 and TRBJ2-7, with a tentative D call TRBD2 (5 bases). CDR3 sequence (DNA): TGTGCCATCCCCAAGGGAGCCAACGAGCAGTACTTC. As protein: CAIPKGANEQYF.